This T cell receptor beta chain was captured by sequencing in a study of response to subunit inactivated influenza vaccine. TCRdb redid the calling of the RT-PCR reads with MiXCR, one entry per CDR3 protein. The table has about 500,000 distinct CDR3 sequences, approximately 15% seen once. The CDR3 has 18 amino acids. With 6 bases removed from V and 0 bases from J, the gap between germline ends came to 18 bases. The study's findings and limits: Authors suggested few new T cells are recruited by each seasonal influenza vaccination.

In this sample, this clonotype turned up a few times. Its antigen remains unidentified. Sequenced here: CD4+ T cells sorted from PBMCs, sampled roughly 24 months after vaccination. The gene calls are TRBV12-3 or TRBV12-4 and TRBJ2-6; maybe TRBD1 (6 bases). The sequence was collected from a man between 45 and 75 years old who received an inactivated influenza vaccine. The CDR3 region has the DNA TGTGCCAGCAGACCAACGGGACATGGCTTCTCTGGGGCCAACGTCCTGACTTTC. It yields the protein CASRPTGHGFSGANVLTF.